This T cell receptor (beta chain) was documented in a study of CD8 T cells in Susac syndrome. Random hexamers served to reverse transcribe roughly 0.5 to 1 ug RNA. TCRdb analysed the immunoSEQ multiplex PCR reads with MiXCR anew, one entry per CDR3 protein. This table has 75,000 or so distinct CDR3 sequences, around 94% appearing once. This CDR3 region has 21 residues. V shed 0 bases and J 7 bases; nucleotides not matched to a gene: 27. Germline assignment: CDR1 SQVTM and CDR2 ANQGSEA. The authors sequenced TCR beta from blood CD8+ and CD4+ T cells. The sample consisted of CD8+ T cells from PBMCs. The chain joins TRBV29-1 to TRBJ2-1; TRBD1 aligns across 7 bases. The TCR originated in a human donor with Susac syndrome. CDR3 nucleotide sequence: TGCAGCGTTGAAGATGGGGATGACAGGGTTGAGGTGAGACAGGGTTGGAATGAGCAGTTCTTC. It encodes CSVEDGDDRVEVRQGWNEQFF.